Listed here are 28 T cell receptor beta chains from one sample, sequenced in a study of blood T cell repertoires in COVID-19. TCRdb keeps only in-frame clones here, not all; method: immunoSEQ multiplex PCR. The sample holds roughly 200,000 clones; 80% to 85% are singletons and the top ten take about 10%. Sequencing was done on a sample of peripheral blood. Receptor source: a woman older than 75 with COVID-19, enrolled during active disease.

V usage is TRBV15 and J usage is TRBJ2-4; D ambiguous. Germline lookup yields CDR1 LNHNV and CDR2 YYDKDF (reference sequence). V lost 2 bases to trimming and J lost 0 bases, with 11 bases between them. The CDR3 is 16 residues long. CDR3 sequence reads: CATSRPTELAKNIQYF. CDR3 nucleotide sequence: TGTGCCACCAGCAGACCGACGGAGCTAGCCAAAAACATTCAGTACTTC.

V is TRBV6-5 and J is TRBJ1-1, with D maybe TRBD1 (6 bases). Germline loops: CDR1 MNHEY, CDR2 SVGAGI. This CDR3 region has 13 residues. Trimming took off 6 bases at V and 4 bases at J, with 12 bases between the two ends. This chain's CDR3 is CASSRDIITEAFF. For the CDR3, the DNA is TGTGCCAGCAGCCGGGACATAATCACTGAAGCTTTCTTT.

Here the CDR3 reads CASSLGQGIQPQHF. For the CDR3, the DNA is TGTGCCAGCAGCTTGGGACAGGGAATTCAGCCCCAGCATTTT. The chain is built from TRBV7-2 and TRBJ1-5; 9 bases align to TRBD1. With V trimmed by 3 bases and J by 6 bases, 3 bases remained unmatched. The CDR3 spans 14 residues. CDR1 is SGHTA and CDR2 is FQGNSA in the germline V gene.

The chain uses TRBV6-6 and TRBJ2-7; TRBD2 matches 7 bases. Germline V gives CDR1 MNHNY, CDR2 SVGAGI (reference sequence). This CDR3 is built from 14 residues. V shed 4 bases and J 6 bases; nucleotides not matched to a gene: 9. CDR3 coding DNA: TGTGCCAGCAGTTCCCCCGGGGAGGGTGGCGAGCAGTACTTC. This sequence encodes CASSSPGEGGEQYF.

V is TRBV5-1 and J is TRBJ2-1, with D tentatively TRBD1 (5 bases). The CDR3 loop spans 13 amino acids. Germline loops: CDR1 SGHRS, CDR2 YFSETQ. V lost 5 bases and J lost 2, with 8 bases in between. CDR3 sequence (DNA): TGCGCCAGCAGTGCAGGGACCTACAATGAGCAGTTCTTC. It yields the protein CASSAGTYNEQFF.

The chain carries TRBV11-3 and TRBJ2-5; 9 nucleotides line up with TRBD1. This CDR3 has 14 residues. Germline CDR1 and CDR2: SGHNT and YENEEA. Trimming took 5 bases from V and 5 from J; bases not matched to a gene: 6. CDR3 loop: CASSRTGAFETQYF. The CDR3 bases are TGTGCCAGCAGCAGGACAGGGGCATTCGAGACCCAGTACTTC.

This clone was observed a single time. The J gene is TRBJ2-5, the V gene TRBV9; D is unclear. The CDR3 contains 13 residues. Trimming removed 0 bases at V and 3 bases at J, with 6 bases between. The germline V gene has CDR1 SGDLS and CDR2 YYNGEE. CDR3 in amino acids: CASSVGAKETQYF. The CDR3 nucleotides are TGTGCCAGCAGCGTAGGGGCTAAAGAGACCCAGTACTTC.

This chain joins TRBV7-8 and TRBJ2-4; a weak D match, TRBD1 (5 bases). CDR3 length equals 16 residues. Trimming left V 1 base short and J 0 bases short, with 10 bases between. Germline CDR1 reads SGHVS; CDR2 reads FQNEAQ. The CDR3 loop reads CASSLDDSRAKNIQYF. The CDR3 region has the DNA TGTGCCAGCAGCTTAGACGACAGTAGAGCCAAAAACATTCAGTACTTC.

This clone has just one count. This chain uses TRBV11-2 with TRBJ2-5, with 9 positions matching TRBD1. Germline trimming cut 5 bases from V and 6 bases from J; bases unmatched to any gene: 4. CDR1 is SGHAT, CDR2 FQNNGV, per germline. This CDR3 is built from 13 residues. CDR3 in DNA: TGTGCCAGCAGCAGGACAGGGGCGAAGACCCAGTACTTC. As protein: CASSRTGAKTQYF.

V usage is TRBV5-5 and J usage is TRBJ2-7; 10 bases fit TRBD2. V lost 4 bases to trimming and J lost 2 bases; unmatched junction nucleotides: 3. Germline CDR1 SGHKS, CDR2 YYEKEE (reference sequence). The CDR3 is 14 amino acids. CDR3 amino acids: CASSAGTSAYEQYV. The CDR3 DNA sequence: TGTGCCAGCAGCGCCGGGACTAGCGCCTACGAGCAGTACGTC.

The J gene is TRBJ2-1, the V gene TRBV2; TRBD2 aligns across 12 bases. Germline V CDR1 and CDR2: SNHLY, FYNNEI. Losses at the gene ends were 6 bases for V and 10 bases for J; bases not matched to a gene: 4. CDR3 size: 13 residues. CDR3 in amino acids: CASRGLAGTEQFF. CDR3 nucleotides: TGTGCCAGCAGGGGACTAGCGGGTACCGAGCAGTTCTTC.

This chain uses TRBV30 with TRBJ1-4; D uncertain. The V gene's germline CDR1 is GTSNPN and CDR2 SVGIG (reference sequence). The germline V and J ends were trimmed by 0 bases and 8 bases, with 10 bases remaining between them. This CDR3 has 13 residues. The CDR3 is CAWSVSAGEKLFF. In DNA, the CDR3 is TGTGCCTGGAGTGTATCGGCGGGGGAAAAACTGTTTTTT.

The chain links TRBV11-2 to TRBJ1-3; D is possibly TRBD1 (5 bases). The germline V gene encodes CDR1 SGHAT and CDR2 FQNNGV. This CDR3 has 17 amino acids. The V end lost 0 bases, the J end lost 0 bases, and 12 bases lay between the germline ends. The CDR3 reads CASSLDWRQPSGNTIYF. CDR3 DNA: TGTGCCAGCAGCTTAGATTGGAGACAGCCCTCTGGAAACACCATATATTTT.

This clone came up once. The V gene is TRBV3-1 (or the pseudogene TRBV3-2), the J gene TRBJ1-1; 10 positions match TRBD1. V was clipped by 8 bases and J by 0 bases; unmatched bases: 6. The CDR3 length is 15 residues. Germline V gives CDR1 LGHDT, CDR2 YNNKEL (reference sequence). The CDR3 protein is CASGGQGSMNTEAFF. Here the CDR3 DNA reads TGTGCCAGCGGGGGACAGGGGAGCATGAACACTGAAGCTTTCTTT.

This rearrangement joins TRBV4-2 to TRBJ2-3; 7 bases are a match to TRBD1. J gave up 1 base and V 3 bases, and 13 bases lay outside the gene matches. This CDR3 contains 18 residues. Germline V CDR1 and CDR2: LGHNA, YNFKEQ. CDR3 DNA sequence: TGTGCCAGCAGCCATGTTATTGCCGCAGGGGGTGGCACAGATACGCAGTATTTT. Its protein is CASSHVIAAGGGTDTQYF.

The DNA of the CDR3 is TGTGCCAGCAGCGTCGGGGGGCTCCTCAATGAGCAGTTCTTC. Translating gives CASSVGGLLNEQFF. The V and J genes are TRBV11-2 and TRBJ2-1; D is perhaps TRBD2 (7 bases). This CDR3 is built from 14 residues. The V gene lost 5 bases and the J gene lost 6 bases, with 14 bases spanning the gap. Germline V gives CDR1 SGHAT, CDR2 FQNNGV.

The gene calls are TRBV3-1 (or the pseudogene TRBV3-2) and TRBJ1-2; TRBD1 aligns across 7 bases. The germline CDR1 and CDR2 sequences are LGHDT and YNNKEL (reference sequence). With 1 base clipped from V and 4 bases from J, the junction kept 3 bases outside the gene matches. This CDR3 contains 14 residues. CDR3 region: CASSQAGQVYGYTF. The CDR3 bases are TGTGCCAGCAGCCAAGCAGGACAGGTCTATGGCTACACCTTC.

This sequence joins TRBV5-4 and TRBJ2-1; D gene ambiguous. Trimming removed 4 bases at V and 0 bases at J, with 11 bases between. CDR1 and CDR2 from the germline V gene are SGHNT and YYREEE (reference sequence). CDR3 length: 15 amino acids. The CDR3 DNA is TGTGCCAGCAGCCCGAGCGCTAGCTCCTACAATGAGCAGTTCTTC. It translates to CASSPSASSYNEQFF.

This sequence joins TRBV7-2 and TRBJ2-3; 10 nucleotides match TRBD1. Germline CDR1 and CDR2: SGHTA and FQGNSA. V was clipped by 5 bases and J by 0 bases; unmatched bases: 2. There are 15 residues in the CDR3. CDR3 nucleotides: TGTGCCAGCAGCGGGGGACAGGGGAGCACAGATACGCAGTATTTT. It specifies CASSGGQGSTDTQYF.

Concerning this clone: Additional DNA sequences in this sample encode the identical CDR3. The chain links TRBV3-1 (or the pseudogene TRBV3-2) to TRBJ1-1; D is unclear. Germline CDR1 is LGHDT and CDR2 is YNNKEL (reference sequence). Trimming left V 1 base short and J 4 bases short, with 4 bases between. This CDR3 region has 12 residues. The CDR3 DNA sequence: TGTGCCAGCAGCCAAGGCGGCACTGAAGCTTTCTTT. It translates to CASSQGGTEAFF.

The rearrangement uses TRBV6-6 and TRBJ1-5, with D unresolved. The CDR3 has 14 amino acids. Per the germline V gene, CDR1 is MNHNY and CDR2 is SVGAGI (reference sequence). The V gene lost 6 bases and the J gene lost 3 bases, with 12 bases spanning the gap. The CDR3 nucleotides are TGTGCCAGCAGCCCCGGACTGATCAATCAGCCCCAGCATTTT. Translated: CASSPGLINQPQHF.

In its sample, this clone was seen a few times. The CDR3 DNA reads TGTGCCAGCAGCCAAGATTTTTGGCCGGGTAATCAGCCCCAGCATTTT. Translation: CASSQDFWPGNQPQHF. The gene calls are TRBV3-1 (or the pseudogene TRBV3-2) and TRBJ1-5; D uncertain. V was pared by 0 bases and J by 4 bases, with 13 bases between. Germline values: CDR1 LGHDT, CDR2 YNNKEL (reference sequence). The CDR3 runs 16 residues.

The chain couples TRBV6-5 to TRBJ1-5; the match to TRBD1 covers 9 bases. V lost 7 bases to trimming and J lost 5 bases; unmatched junction nucleotides: 9. The CDR3 is 15 amino acids. Germline V gene sequence: CDR1 MNHEY, CDR2 SVGAGI. Here the CDR3 reads CASMLYRGLDQPQHF. CDR3 in DNA: TGTGCCAGCATGTTGTACAGGGGGCTTGATCAGCCCCAGCATTTT.

This chain connects TRBV5-1 to TRBJ2-7, with 10 bases lining up with TRBD1. Trimming removed 3 bases from V and 5 bases from J; junction bases left unmatched: 5. This CDR3 has 14 amino acids. Looked up from germline, CDR1 is SGHRS and CDR2 is YFSETQ. The CDR3 DNA sequence: TGCGCCAGCAGCTGGGGACAGGGGACCAACGAGCAGTACTTC. Translating it yields CASSWGQGTNEQYF.

The chain recombines TRBV5-6 with TRBJ1-2; TRBD1 might be the D (6 bases). The CDR3 sequence is 13 residues long. V was shortened by 4 bases and J by 5 bases, with 12 bases between the two germline ends. Germline V gene data show CDR1 as SGHDT and CDR2 as YYEEEE. Here the CDR3 DNA reads TGTGCCAGCAGCCAGGACAGCTGGTATGGCTACACCTTC. Translation gives CASSQDSWYGYTF.

The rearrangement uses TRBV5-1 and TRBJ2-3; a possible D gene is TRBD1 (6 bases). The CDR3 has 17 amino acids. Germline V gives CDR1 SGHRS, CDR2 YFSETQ. V was cut by 1 base and J by 2 bases, with 17 bases left in between. The CDR3 region is CASSLSGHESPTDTQYF. CDR3 nucleotides: TGCGCCAGCAGCTTGTCGGGACACGAGAGCCCCACAGATACGCAGTATTTT. Complete variable domain (other parts from reference TRBV5-1 and TRBJ2-3): KAGVTQTPRYLIKTRGQQVTLSCSPISGHRSVSWYQQTPGQGLQFLFEYFSETQRNKGNFPGRFSGRQFSNSRSEMNVSTLELGDSALYLCASSLSGHESPTDTQYFGPGTRLTVL.

In its sample, this clone was seen a few times. The chain links TRBV30 to TRBJ1-2, with TRBD1 matching 8 bases. The CDR3 loop spans 12 amino acids. The junction had 5 bases not matched to a gene; V was cut back by 3 bases and J by 8 bases. Looked up from germline, CDR1 is GTSNPN and CDR2 is SVGIG (reference sequence). The CDR3 reads CAWRTGAGGYTF. The CDR3 nucleotides are TGTGCCTGGAGGACAGGGGCTGGGGGCTACACCTTC.

This clone was counted only a few times. The chain links TRBV28 to TRBJ1-5; 11 bases are shared with TRBD1. CDR3 length equals 15 residues. Per the germline V gene, CDR1 is MDHEN and CDR2 is SYDVKM. V lost 7 bases, J lost 10 bases, and 12 bases stayed unmatched. The CDR3 sequence: CASNLEDRGLSPQHF. CDR3 sequence (DNA): TGTGCCAGCAACCTAGAGGACAGGGGGCTTAGCCCCCAGCATTTT.